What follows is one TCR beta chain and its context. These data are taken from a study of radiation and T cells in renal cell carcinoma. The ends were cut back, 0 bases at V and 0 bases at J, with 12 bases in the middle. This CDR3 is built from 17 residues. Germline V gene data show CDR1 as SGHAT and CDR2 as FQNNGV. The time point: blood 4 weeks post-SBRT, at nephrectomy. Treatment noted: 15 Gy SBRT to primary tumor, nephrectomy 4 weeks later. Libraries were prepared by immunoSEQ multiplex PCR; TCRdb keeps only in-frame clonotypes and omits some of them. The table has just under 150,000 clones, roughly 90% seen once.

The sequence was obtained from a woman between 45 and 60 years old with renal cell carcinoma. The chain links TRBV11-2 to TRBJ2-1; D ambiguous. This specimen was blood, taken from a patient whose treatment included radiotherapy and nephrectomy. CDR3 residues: CASSLDQLYRSYNEQFF. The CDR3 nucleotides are TGTGCCAGCAGCTTAGATCAGCTGTATCGCTCCTACAATGAGCAGTTCTTC.